This TCR beta chain came from a study of OX40 agonist ivuxolimab in advanced cancers. About the study as a whole: Ivuxolimab was a fully human IgG2 agonistic monoclonal antibody targeting the costimulatory receptor OX40 (CD134). Intravenous ivuxolimab was administered to patients every 2 weeks at six dose levels: 0.01, 0.1, 0.3, 1.5, 3 and 10 mg/kg. Among the 52 dose-escalation patients, some 20 had hepatocellular carcinoma, some 15 melanoma, 9 renal cell carcinoma and 9 head and neck cancer. Partial responses were achieved by three dose-escalation patients, of whom one had hepatocellular carcinoma and two had cutaneous melanoma. Patients were allowed to have had prior anti-PD-1, anti-PD-L1 or anti-CTLA-4 therapy, and roughly 40% of the dose-escalation patients had been treated with checkpoint inhibitors. The monotherapy dose-escalation portion (N ≈ 52 patients) of the phase I ivuxolimab trial is reported in the paper. A male proportion of under 85% and a mean age of approximately 61 years, ranging from about 23 to 90, were recorded for the dose-escalation cohort. Peripheral TCRbeta sequencing was intended to test whether TCR sequence diversity was altered and clonal T-cell expansion was caused by ivuxolimab.

The trial excluded patients who had a history of autoimmune disease or were on systemic immunosuppression. Peripheral blood for TCR sequencing was drawn from every dose cohort at baseline, at cycle 4 day 1 and at cycle 7 day 1. The samples were taken from a phase I, first-in-human, multicenter, open-label dose-escalation trial of ivuxolimab. The trial enrolled adults with locally advanced or metastatic head and neck squamous cell, hepatocellular, melanoma or renal cell carcinoma. Before TCR sequencing, CD4+ T cells and CD8+ T cells were sorted from peripheral blood as separate populations. As regards this clone: No cognate antigen has been identified for it. Within one base of it there is no much larger clone, and no base qualities were kept.

Genomic DNA was isolated from the sorted cells so that the TCRbeta CDR3 region could be sequenced. TCRbeta CDR3 regions were sequenced using the immunoSEQ Assay. Here the immuneACCESS table is served through TCRdb, limited to in-frame sequences with V and J called. Missing clones are a known gap in these copies; in checked studies unresolved V genes cover under half, and the rest lacks a known reason. The sample has under 70,000 clones on record, 86% of them singletons. The top ten clones comprise roughly 1.2% of the sample. The CDR3 sequence holds 12 residues, the cysteine and phenylalanine included. Only the CDR3 part of the read is kept: 36 bases, read in frame from the first base. CDR1 and CDR2 are read off the germline V gene as MDHEN and SYDVKM. Between the V and J ends, shortened by 4 bases and 8 bases respectively, the junction contains 11 bases. Overall results and qualifications from the work: Low levels of normalized T-cell clonal expansion were also shown by some nonresponding patients. In partial responders in the 0.1-3.0 mg/kg groups, normalized peripheral clonal expansion was found to be among the lowest, especially among CD8+ T cells. After ivuxolimab, more expanded clones were found on average in CD8+ T cells than in CD4+ T cells. Which antigens the clonally expanded peripheral T cells were specific for was not determined. At doses of 0.1 to 3.0 mg/kg, clonal expansion of both CD4+ and CD8+ T cells in blood was seen between baseline and week 6.

The chain joins TRBV28 to TRBJ1-2; the D gene cannot be named for sure. This sample comprised CD4+ or CD8+ T cells sorted from blood, obtained in a trial of the OX40 agonist ivuxolimab. This clonotype originated in an adult with an advanced solid tumor such as melanoma, head and neck, liver or kidney cancer. The CDR3 region has the sequence CASSSSVGGYTF. The nucleotide sequence is TGTGCCAGCAGTTCCAGCGTGGGGGGCTACACCTTC.